The present TCR beta chain was sequenced within a study of blood T cell repertoires in COVID-19. The overall study: Sites across the United States, Italy and Spain contributed samples from acute and convalescent COVID-19. Sample material is recorded as cDNA or gDNA derived from T cells, B-cell-depleted T cells, or PBMCs.

Only one count was recorded for this clone. Authors' processing steps: Amplification of reference gene primers was used by the study to estimate nucleated cell counts. Assay: immunoSEQ multiplex PCR; the TCRdb copy retains only in-frame clones and omits some. V, J and clone size are those of that table, while D and trimming were read from the DNA. The sample consists of around 100,000 clones, over 80% of them appearing once. The germline V gene has CDR1 SQVTM and CDR2 ANQGSEA. The CDR3 is 13 residues long. V shed 4 bases, J shed 3 bases, and the junction held 2 bases outside the gene matches. The chain combines TRBV29-1 with TRBJ2-5; 10 bases agree with TRBD2. The clonotype comes from a man aged 80 or over with acute or convalescent COVID-19. The sample consisted of peripheral blood. The CDR3 loop reads CSVVTSGEETQYF. CDR3 bases: TGCAGCGTTGTTACTAGCGGGGAAGAGACCCAGTACTTC.